A selection of T cell receptor beta chains follows, all from one sample in a study of blood T cell repertoires in COVID-19. Clones were read by immunoSEQ multiplex PCR, and TCRdb kept only the in-frame ones, dropping some. This table has some 400,000 clones, around 92% appearing once. Sequencing was done on a sample of PBMCs or T cells enriched from blood (not recorded which). Receptor source: a woman aged 25 to 45 who had recovered from COVID-19. Both conserved end residues are part of each CDR3. The D gene is left open where the match is weak.

cdr3_aa v_call d_call j_call
CAWRAAGASGELFF TRBV30 - TRBJ2-2
CAISEFDTDSPLHF TRBV10-3 - TRBJ1-6
CASSLALTPGANVLTF TRBV5-1 - TRBJ2-6
CASSLFGQGMGMNTEAFF TRBV5-1 TRBD1 TRBJ1-1
CASRQTGKHEKLFF TRBV6-5 TRBD1 TRBJ1-4
CASSDDWGGPGNTIYF TRBV21-1 - TRBJ1-3
CASSTSGAGGPETQYF TRBV11-2 TRBD2 TRBJ2-5
CASSFAQGDRTPLHF TRBV27 - TRBJ1-6
CASSLGGTSGSADTQYF TRBV7-6 TRBD2 TRBJ2-3
CASSQRLNQPQHF TRBV23-1 - TRBJ1-5
CATSPGNIGYGYTF TRBV24-1 - TRBJ1-2
CAISEGGLGQAAYEQYF TRBV10-3 - TRBJ2-7